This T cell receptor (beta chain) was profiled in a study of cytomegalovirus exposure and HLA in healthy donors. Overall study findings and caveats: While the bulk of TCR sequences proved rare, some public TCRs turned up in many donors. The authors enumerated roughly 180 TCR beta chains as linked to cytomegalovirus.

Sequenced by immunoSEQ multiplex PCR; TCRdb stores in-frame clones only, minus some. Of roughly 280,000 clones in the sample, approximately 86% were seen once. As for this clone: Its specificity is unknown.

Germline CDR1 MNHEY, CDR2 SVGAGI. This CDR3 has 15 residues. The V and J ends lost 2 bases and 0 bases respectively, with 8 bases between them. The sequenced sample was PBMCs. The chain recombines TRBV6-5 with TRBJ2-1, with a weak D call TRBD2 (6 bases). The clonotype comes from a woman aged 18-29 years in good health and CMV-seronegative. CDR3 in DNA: TGTGCCAGCAGTTACGCGGGGAACTCCTACAATGAGCAGTTCTTC. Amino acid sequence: CASSYAGNSYNEQFF.